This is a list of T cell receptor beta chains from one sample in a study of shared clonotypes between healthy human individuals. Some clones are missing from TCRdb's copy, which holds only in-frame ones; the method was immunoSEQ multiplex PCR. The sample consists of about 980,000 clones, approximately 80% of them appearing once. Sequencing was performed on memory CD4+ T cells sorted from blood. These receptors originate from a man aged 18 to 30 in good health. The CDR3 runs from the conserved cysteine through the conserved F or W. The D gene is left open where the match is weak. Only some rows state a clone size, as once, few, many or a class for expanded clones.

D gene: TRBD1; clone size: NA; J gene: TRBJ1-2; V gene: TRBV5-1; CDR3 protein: CASSLQGAEGGYTF; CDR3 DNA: TGCGCCAGCAGCTTGCAGGGGGCGGAAGGTGGCTACACCTTC
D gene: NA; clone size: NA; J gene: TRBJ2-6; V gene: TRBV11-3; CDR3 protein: CASSLAGSGANVLTF; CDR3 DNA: TGTGCCAGCAGCTTAGCGGGCTCTGGGGCCAACGTCCTGACTTTC
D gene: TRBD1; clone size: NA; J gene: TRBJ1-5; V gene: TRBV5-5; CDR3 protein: CASSGTGGAGQPQHF; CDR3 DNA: TGTGCCAGCAGCGGTACAGGGGGCGCTGGTCAGCCCCAGCATTTT
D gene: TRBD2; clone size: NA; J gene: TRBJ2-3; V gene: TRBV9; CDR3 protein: CASSVGTGGFADTQYF; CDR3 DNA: TGTGCCAGCAGCGTGGGTACCGGGGGGTTTGCAGATACGCAGTATTTT
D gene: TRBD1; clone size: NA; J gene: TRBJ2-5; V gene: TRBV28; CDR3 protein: CASSDTPGGGETQYF; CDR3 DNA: TGTGCCAGCAGTGACACCCCAGGGGGCGGGGAGACCCAGTACTTC
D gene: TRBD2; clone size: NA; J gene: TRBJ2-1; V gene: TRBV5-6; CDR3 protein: CASSLTSAGNEQFF; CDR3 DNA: TGTGCCAGCAGCTTAACTAGCGCGGGCAATGAGCAGTTCTTC
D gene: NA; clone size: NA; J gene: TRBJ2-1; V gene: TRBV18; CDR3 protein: CASSNRWGEQFF; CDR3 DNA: TGTGCCAGCTCAAACAGGTGGGGTGAGCAGTTCTTC
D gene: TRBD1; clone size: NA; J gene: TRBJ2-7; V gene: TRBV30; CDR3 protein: CAWSADRDHEQYF; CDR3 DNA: TGTGCCTGGAGCGCGGACAGGGACCACGAGCAGTACTTC
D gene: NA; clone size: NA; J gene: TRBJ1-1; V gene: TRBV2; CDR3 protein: CASSEAIEAFF; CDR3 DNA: TGTGCCAGCAGTGAAGCTATTGAAGCTTTCTTT
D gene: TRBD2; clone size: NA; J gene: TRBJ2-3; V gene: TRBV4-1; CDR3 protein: CASSQPGLAGGSTDTQYF; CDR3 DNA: TGCGCCAGCAGCCAACCGGGACTAGCGGGGGGGAGCACAGATACGCAGTATTTT
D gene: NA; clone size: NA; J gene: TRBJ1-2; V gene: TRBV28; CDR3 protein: CASSLEGRGGYTF; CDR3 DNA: TGTGCCAGCAGTTTGGAGGGGCGCGGTGGCTACACCTTC
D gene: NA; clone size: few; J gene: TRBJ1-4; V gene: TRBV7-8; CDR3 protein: CASSFLPDRVNEKLFF; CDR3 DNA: TGTGCCAGCAGCTTCCTCCCAGACCGCGTTAATGAAAAACTGTTTTTT
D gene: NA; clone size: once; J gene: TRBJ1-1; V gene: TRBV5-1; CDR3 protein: CASSLSAENTEAFF; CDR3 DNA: TGCGCCAGCAGCTTATCTGCAGAGAACACTGAAGCTTTCTTT
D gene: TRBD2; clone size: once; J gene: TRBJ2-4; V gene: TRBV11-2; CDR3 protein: CASSGRLAVAKNIQYF; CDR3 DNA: TGTGCCAGCAGCGGCCGACTAGCGGTAGCCAAAAACATTCAGTACTTC
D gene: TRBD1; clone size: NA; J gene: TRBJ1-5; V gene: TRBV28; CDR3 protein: CASSSPGQVTQPQHF; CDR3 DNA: TGTGCCAGCAGTTCACCGGGACAGGTGACTCAGCCCCAGCATTTT
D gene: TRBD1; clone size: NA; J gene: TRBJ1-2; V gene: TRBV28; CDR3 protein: CASSPTGVGYTF; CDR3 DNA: TGTGCCAGCAGCCCGACAGGGGTTGGCTACACCTTC
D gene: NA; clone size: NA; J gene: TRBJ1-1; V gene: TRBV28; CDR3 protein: CASSARRGRNTEAFF; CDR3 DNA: TGTGCCAGCAGTGCTCGGCGGGGGCGGAACACTGAAGCTTTCTTT
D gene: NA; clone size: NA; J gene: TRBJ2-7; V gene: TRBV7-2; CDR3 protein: CASSLDGTSSYEQYF; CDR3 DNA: TGTGCCAGCAGCTTAGACGGGACGAGCTCCTACGAGCAGTACTTC
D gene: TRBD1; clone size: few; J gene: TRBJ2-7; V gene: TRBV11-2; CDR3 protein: CASSLGLGQGYEQYF; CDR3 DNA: TGTGCCAGCAGCTTAGGATTAGGACAGGGCTACGAGCAGTACTTC
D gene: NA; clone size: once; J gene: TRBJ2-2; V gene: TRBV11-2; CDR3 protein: CASSLVAGRLTGELFF; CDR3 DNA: TGTGCCAGCAGCTTAGTGGCAGGGCGGCTCACCGGGGAGCTGTTTTTT